Presented here are 2 T cell receptor beta chains from one specimen sequenced in a study of T cell clones after liver transplantation. Generated by immunoSEQ multiplex PCR, the TCRdb table keeps only in-frame clones and is missing some. The data show fewer than 50,000 clones, around 84% seen once. Source: CD4+ T cells from blood, taken 24 months after liver transplant. These receptors were obtained from a human patient who received a liver transplant. Part of the T cell pool may stem from the graft donor.

This chain links TRBV7-2 with TRBJ1-1; 8 bases fit TRBD1. The germline CDR1 and CDR2 sequences are SGHTA and FQGNSA. The CDR3 is made up of 15 amino acids. With 6 bases clipped from V and 5 bases from J, the junction kept 11 bases outside the gene matches. CDR3 DNA sequence: TGTGCCAGCAGTCCTCAAACAGGGGGAGGAACTGAAGCTTTCTTT. It is translated as CASSPQTGGGTEAFF.

The rearrangement joins TRBV5-6 to TRBJ2-1, with TRBD2 identical over 12 bases. This CDR3 has 18 residues. Trimming at V came to 4 bases and at J to 3 bases, leaving 11 bases not matched to a gene. The V gene's germline CDR1 is SGHDT and CDR2 YYEEEE. CDR3 loop: CASSNDGTSGRFYNEQFF. Here the CDR3 DNA reads TGTGCCAGCAGCAACGATGGGACTAGCGGGCGTTTCTACAATGAGCAGTTCTTC.